The T cell receptor (beta chain) described here comes from a study of blood T cell repertoires in COVID-19. Overall study context: The analysed material was cDNA or gDNA that came from T cells, B-cell-depleted T cells, or PBMCs.

The method was immunoSEQ multiplex PCR; TCRdb's version includes in-frame clones alone and lacks a portion of them. Among a few hundred thousand clones listed, 88% were seen once. The sequence derives from a woman in her 70s with COVID-19, enrolled during active disease. The sample consisted of peripheral blood.

CDR3 sequence: CASSLSLMNTEAFF. The CDR3 bases are TGTGCCAGCAGCTTATCTCTTATGAACACTGAAGCTTTCTTT. The rearrangement uses TRBV7-9 and TRBJ1-1; D gene uncertain. The germline V gene encodes CDR1 SEHNR and CDR2 FQNEAQ (reference sequence). There are 14 residues in the CDR3. The V end was cut by 2 bases, the J end by 0 bases, with 7 bases between.